The T cell receptor beta chain described here comes from a study of blood T cell repertoires in COVID-19. Across the study: Before being deemed recovered, Cohort 3 donors had two negative PCRs, clearance, or symptom resolution. Acute-phase and convalescent COVID-19 samples originated in the United States, Italy and Spain.

Trimming cost V 1 base and J 3 bases, with 13 bases left between them. Per the germline V gene, CDR1 is LGHNA and CDR2 is YNFKEQ. The CDR3 spans 15 residues. Per the original methods: Nucleated cell number was recorded as an estimate derived from reference gene primer amplification. Data came from immunoSEQ multiplex PCR; TCRdb stores just in-frame clones and leaves some out. V and J calls and clone size are those listed in that table; D and trimming were worked out from the DNA. Altogether around 190,000 clones are present, approximately 90% being singletons, with the ten largest covering 20% to 25%.

Sequenced material: PBMCs or T cells enriched from blood (not recorded which). The J gene is TRBJ2-7, the V gene TRBV4-2; perhaps TRBD1 as D (6 bases). The TCR originated in a woman aged 40 to 50 in a cohort exposed to, infected with or recovered from COVID-19 (not recorded which). CDR3 sequence: CASSQVSGQLYEQYF. Here the CDR3 DNA reads TGTGCCAGCAGCCAAGTATCCGGACAGCTCTACGAGCAGTACTTC.